The rows below give T cell receptor beta chains drawn from one sample of a study of graft-versus-host responses after intestinal transplantation. The assay was immunoSEQ multiplex PCR, and TCRdb's table has in-frame clones only and misses some. The sample contains approximately 130,000 clones, approximately 92% of which appear only once. No antigen is known for these receptors. Sequencing used unstimulated CD4+ T cells sorted from spleen or lymph node cells, obtained before intestinal transplant. Receptors originate from a human donor who received an intestinal transplant. CDR3s include the opening cysteine and the closing phenylalanine or tryptophan. D genes are given only for firm matches. Clone size, where shown, is once, few, many, or a class for clones that have expanded.

cdr3_nt,cdr3_aa,v_call,clone_size,j_call,d_call,cdr3_length
TGCGCCAGCAGTCAAACGTCGGGGACAGGGGTCCACTGGGATGGCTACACCTTC,CASSQTSGTGVHWDGYTF,TRBV23-1,-,TRBJ1-2,TRBD1,18
TGTGCCAGTCCGGGCAGGGGCAATTCACCCCTCCACTTT,CASPGRGNSPLHF,TRBV6-5,-,TRBJ1-6,-,13
TGTGCCAGCAGCTTGATGGGGCTCTATATCATGAACACTGAAGCTTTCTTT,CASSLMGLYIMNTEAFF,TRBV5-6,-,TRBJ1-1,-,17
TGCGCCAGCAGCTTGAGCGACACCGGGGAGCTGTTTTTT,CASSLSDTGELFF,TRBV5-1,-,TRBJ2-2,-,13
TGTGCCAGCAGGCGTAAGTACTATGAAAAACTGTTTTTT,CASRRKYYEKLFF,TRBV7-7,-,TRBJ1-4,-,13
TGTGCCAGCAGCCCATTAGCGGGGCCACCCCGTGGGTACAATGAGCAGTTCTTC,CASSPLAGPPRGYNEQFF,TRBV7-9,-,TRBJ2-1,TRBD2,18
TGTGCCAGCAGCTCTGACAGGGGAGGCTATCAGCCCCAGCATTTT,CASSSDRGGYQPQHF,TRBV5-5,-,TRBJ1-5,TRBD1,15
TGTGCCAGCAGATCCGGGGCCTTTGAAGCTTTCTTT,CASRSGAFEAFF,TRBV6-6,few,TRBJ1-1,-,12
TGCGCCAGCAGCCAAGGAGGGGTGAACACTGAAGCTTTCTTT,CASSQGGVNTEAFF,TRBV4-1,-,TRBJ1-1,-,14
TGCGCCAGCAGCTCCGGGACACATGAAGTCGGTACGCAGTATTTT,CASSSGTHEVGTQYF,TRBV5-1,once,TRBJ2-3,-,15
TGTGCCAGCTCACCAGGCAGCGGGCCCAACGAGCAGTACTTC,CASSPGSGPNEQYF,TRBV18,-,TRBJ2-7,-,14